This entry features one TCR beta chain sequence. The sample originates from a study of response to subunit inactivated influenza vaccine. TCRdb analysed the RT-PCR reads with MiXCR anew, one entry per CDR3 protein. The sample contains about 620,000 distinct CDR3 sequences, about 11% of which appear only once. The CDR3 runs to 14 residues. Trimming removed 3 bases from V and 0 bases from J, with 6 bases in between. Germline values: CDR1 MNHEY, CDR2 SMNVEV (reference sequence). A further study also used this sample, focusing on T cells expressing NK-cell markers. That work states: Researchers built TCR beta cDNA using 5'RACE template switching with UMIs.

This chain links TRBV27 with TRBJ2-4; D gene uncertain. The sample consisted of PBMCs from blood, taken on the day of vaccination. The origin of this receptor is a middle-aged man who received an inactivated influenza vaccine. CDR3 residues: CASSFNQAKNIQYF. CDR3 in DNA: TGTGCCAGCAGTTTTAATCAAGCCAAAAACATTCAGTACTTC.